Detailed here is one TCR beta chain. This sample is drawn from a study of blood T cell repertoires in COVID-19. Whole-study context: The origin of the acute and convalescent COVID-19 samples was the United States, Italy and Spain. PBMCs, B-cell-depleted T cells, or T cells were the source of the cDNA or gDNA that made up the material.

V lost 3 bases, J lost 2 bases, and 5 bases stayed unmatched. This CDR3 contains 14 residues. From germline, CDR1 is DFQATT and CDR2 SNEGSKA (reference sequence). A Seattle source enrolled patients during active infection and followed them longitudinally. Study processing details: Using reference gene primer amplification, nucleated cell counts were estimated. Produced via immunoSEQ multiplex PCR; TCRdb's table is partial and in-frame only. The V and J calls and clone size were taken over from that table, and D and trimming were inferred from the DNA. The data hold some 160,000 clones, with roughly 91% observed a single time.

The specimen sequenced was peripheral blood. The receptor was isolated from a man aged 18 to 30 with COVID-19, enrolled during active disease. This sequence joins TRBV20-1 and TRBJ2-3; 7 bases match TRBD2. CDR3 protein: CSASPGLNTDTQYF. CDR3 sequence (DNA): TGCAGTGCTAGTCCGGGACTAAACACAGATACGCAGTATTTT.